This entry describes one TCR beta chain. These data come from a study of blood T cell repertoires in COVID-19. Turning to the study itself: Some COVID-19 samples were acute and others convalescent; all came from the United States, Italy and Spain. From T cells, B-cell-depleted T cells, or PBMCs came the material, which was cDNA or gDNA.

V shed 8 bases and J shed 2 bases, with 18 bases lying between them. This CDR3 has 15 amino acids. Germline loops: CDR1 KGHSH, CDR2 LQKENI. Data came from immunoSEQ multiplex PCR; TCRdb stores just in-frame clones and leaves some out. The sample shows about 200,000 clones, almost 90% of them seen only once. V and J are TRBV18 and TRBJ2-5; possible D gene TRBD2, 5 bases. The sequenced sample consisted of peripheral blood. This clonotype was obtained from a man aged 18 to 29 with active or convalescent COVID-19. CDR3 sequence reads: CASLGIGLAQETQYF. CDR3 coding DNA: TGTGCCAGCCTTGGAATTGGACTGGCGCAAGAGACCCAGTACTTC.